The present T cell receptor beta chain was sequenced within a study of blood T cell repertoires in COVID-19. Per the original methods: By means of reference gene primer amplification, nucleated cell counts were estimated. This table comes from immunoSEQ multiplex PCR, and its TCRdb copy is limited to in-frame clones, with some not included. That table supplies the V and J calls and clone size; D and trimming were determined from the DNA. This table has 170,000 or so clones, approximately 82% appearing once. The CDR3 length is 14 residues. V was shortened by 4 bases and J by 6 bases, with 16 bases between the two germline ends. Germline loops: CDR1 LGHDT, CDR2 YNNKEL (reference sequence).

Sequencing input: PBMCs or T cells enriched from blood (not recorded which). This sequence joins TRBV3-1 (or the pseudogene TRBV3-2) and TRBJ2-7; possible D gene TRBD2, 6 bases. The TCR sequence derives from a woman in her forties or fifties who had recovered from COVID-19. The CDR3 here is CASSPGLFGGEQYF. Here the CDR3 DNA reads TGTGCCAGCAGCCCCGGACTATTCGGGGGCGAGCAGTACTTC.